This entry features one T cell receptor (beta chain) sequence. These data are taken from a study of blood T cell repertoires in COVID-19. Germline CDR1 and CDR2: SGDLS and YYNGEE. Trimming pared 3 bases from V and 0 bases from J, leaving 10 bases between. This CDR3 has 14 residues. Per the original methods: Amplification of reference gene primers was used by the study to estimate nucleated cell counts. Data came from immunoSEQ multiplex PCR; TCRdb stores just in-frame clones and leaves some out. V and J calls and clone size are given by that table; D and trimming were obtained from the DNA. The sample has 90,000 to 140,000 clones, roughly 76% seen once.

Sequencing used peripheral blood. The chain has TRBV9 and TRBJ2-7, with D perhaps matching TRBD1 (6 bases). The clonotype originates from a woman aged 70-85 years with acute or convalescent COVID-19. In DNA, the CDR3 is TGTGCCAGCAGCGCGTCAGGGGTCTCCTACGAGCAGTACTTC. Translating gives CASSASGVSYEQYF.